The source of this TCR beta chain is a study of blood T cells in healthy people across ages. Primers used in a second PCR of roughly 6 to 12 cycles were a sample-barcoded 5' primer and a J-beta primer mix. TCRdb ran MiXCR on the 5' RACE reads and lists one entry per CDR3 protein. The repertoire holds roughly 700,000 distinct CDR3 sequences, with roughly 25% as singletons. Those donating, healthy Caucasian individuals from Russia, were aged roughly 6 to 95. The germline V gene has CDR1 MNHEY and CDR2 SMNVEV (reference sequence). This CDR3 spans 15 amino acids. V lost 5 bases, J lost 5 bases, and 10 bases stayed unmatched. These data are also associated with another study on T cells of mothers and their children.

The sequenced sample consisted of blood. The rearrangement links TRBV27 to TRBJ2-5; 8 nucleotides align to TRBD1. The receptor's source is a boy between 5 and 17 years old in good health. CDR3 sequence: CASSPETGAGETQYF. CDR3 in DNA: TGTGCCAGCAGTCCTGAGACAGGGGCGGGGGAGACCCAGTACTTC.